The clone carrying this TCR beta chain has only a few counts. Its specificity is unknown. V trimming: 7 bases; J trimming: 6 bases; junction bases outside the gene matches: 1. CDR1 and CDR2 from the germline V gene are SGHKS and YYEKEE (reference sequence). CDR3 length: 13 amino acids. This sample was taken from a study of circulating CD8 cells and anti-PD-1 response in melanoma. Study in general: Every 2 weeks, patients got 3 mg/kg nivolumab intravenously.

Study results and caveats: Some patients were treatment-naive; others were previously treated. Experiments were generally run without replicates.

Each library started from approximately 14 ng of total RNA using the QIAseq Immune Repertoire TCR panel. TCRdb called the reads again in MiXCR, with one record for every CDR3 protein. Among fewer than 1,000 distinct CDR3 sequences listed, about 12% were seen once. Four subsets defined by PD-1 and/or TIGIT were sorted from live CD3+CD8+TCRalphabeta+ cells. This TCR derives from a human donor with melanoma. The material sequenced was CD8+ T cells from PBMCs, taken at baseline or after one month of anti-PD-1 therapy (not recorded which). The V and J genes are TRBV5-5 and TRBJ2-2, with 12 bases aligning to TRBD1. Here the CDR3 DNA reads TGTGCCAGCCGGGACAGGGGGCCCGGGGAGCTGTTTTTT. This gives the protein CASRDRGPGELFF. The whole variable domain, filled in from reference TRBV5-5 and TRBJ2-2, reads DAGVTQSPTHLIKTRGQQVTLRCSPISGHKSVSWYQQVLGQGPQFIFQYYEKEERGRGNFPDRFSARQFPNYSSELNVNALLLGDSALYLCASRDRGPGELFFGEGSRLTVL.